These 19 T cell receptor beta chains were all obtained from the same sample, sequenced in a study of IL-32 and malignant T cell survival in cutaneous lymphoma (dated by TCRdb to the early 2020s). Library prep was done by the immunoSEQ multiplex PCR assay. TCRdb took over this immuneACCESS table, retaining in-frame rearrangements with V and J assigned. Such tables are incomplete; in checked studies, under half of the missing clones stem from an unresolved V gene, and the remainder is unexplained. Present in this sample are around 2,300 clones, around 80% of which were seen just once. The ten largest clones take up roughly 51% of the sample. Blood samples were obtained from patients with leukemic cutaneous T cell lymphoma (Sezary syndrome) who were treated at a US cutaneous lymphoma program. This specimen was blood, taken on day 0. The source is a human donor with cutaneous T cell lymphoma.

This chain links TRBV5-4 with TRBJ2-5; 10 positions agree with TRBD1. V was pared by 3 bases and J by 4 bases, with 0 bases of the junction left unmatched. The CDR3 is made up of 13 amino acids. Germline V gene data show CDR1 as SGHNT and CDR2 as YYREEE (reference sequence). The CDR3 DNA reads TGTGCCAGCAGCTGGACAGGGGGAGAGACCCAGTACTTC. Translating gives CASSWTGGETQYF.

The genes are TRBV27 and TRBJ1-1; TRBD1 agrees at 8 bases. Per the germline V gene, CDR1 is MNHEY and CDR2 is SMNVEV (reference sequence). V was clipped by 1 base and J by 3 bases; unmatched bases: 7. CDR3 length: 16 residues. CDR3 loop: CASSLWDPDRDTEAFF. CDR3 nucleotide sequence: TGTGCCAGCAGTTTATGGGACCCGGACAGGGACACTGAAGCTTTCTTT.

V is TRBV4-2 and J is TRBJ2-7; D may be TRBD2 (6 bases). Germline loops: CDR1 LGHNA, CDR2 YNFKEQ. The CDR3 consists of 14 residues. The ends were cut back, 5 bases at V and 0 bases at J, with 11 bases in the middle. The CDR3 reads CASSFLASSYEQYF. The CDR3 bases are TGTGCCAGCAGCTTCCTAGCGTCCTCCTACGAGCAGTACTTC.

This clone was seen a few times. V and J are TRBV2 and TRBJ2-7, with 7 bases fitting TRBD2. The CDR3 runs 15 residues. V was pared by 2 bases and J by 7 bases, with 11 bases of the junction left unmatched. Germline V gives CDR1 SNHLY, CDR2 FYNNEI. CDR3 DNA sequence: TGTGCCAGCAGTGAATCCGGGGGGACTACGTTAGAGCAGTACTTC. Its protein product is CASSESGGTTLEQYF. Combining the CDR3 with reference TRBV2 and TRBJ2-7 gives the whole variable domain EPEVTQTPSHQVTQMGQEVILRCVPISNHLYFYWYRQILGQKVEFLVSFYNNEISEKSEIFDDQFSVERPDGSNFTLKIRSTKLEDSAMYFCASSESGGTTLEQYFGPGTRLTVT.

This clone was observed a few times. This rearrangement joins TRBV6-9 to TRBJ1-1; D remains ambiguous. CDR1 and CDR2 (germline): MNHGY, SVAAGI. V lost 3 bases, J lost 7 bases, and 15 bases lay in between. This CDR3 region has 14 residues. For the CDR3, the DNA is TGTGCCAGCAGTTACACCCCTGGGAGGGATGAAGCTTTCTTT. This translates into CASSYTPGRDEAFF.

V is TRBV29-1 and J is TRBJ2-5; D uncertain. The germline V gene encodes CDR1 SQVTM and CDR2 ANQGSEA. V gave up 4 bases and J gave up 10 bases, with 19 bases separating them. There are 13 residues in the CDR3. This CDR3 reads CSVVWQYQEVQYF. For the CDR3, the DNA is TGCAGCGTTGTATGGCAGTACCAAGAGGTCCAGTACTTC.

This clone was detected a few times. The rearrangement joins TRBV5-5 to TRBJ1-1, with unresolved D. Germline V gene lookup returns CDR1 SGHKS and CDR2 YYEKEE (reference sequence). Trimming took 2 bases from V and 1 from J, leaving 9 bases between them. The length of the CDR3 is 14 residues. For the CDR3, the DNA is TGTGCCAGCAGCTTCGGGTGGGAGAACACTGAAGCTTTCTTT. This gives the protein CASSFGWENTEAFF. Complete variable domain (other parts from reference TRBV5-5 and TRBJ1-1): DAGVTQSPTHLIKTRGQQVTLRCSPISGHKSVSWYQQVLGQGPQFIFQYYEKEERGRGNFPDRFSARQFPNYSSELNVNALLLGDSALYLCASSFGWENTEAFFGQGTRLTVV.

The CDR3 sequence: CASSGFVETQYF. CDR3 DNA: TGTGCCAGCAGTGGGTTCGTAGAGACCCAGTACTTC. The chain combines TRBV2 with TRBJ2-5; no clear D gene. The CDR3 consists of 12 residues. CDR1 SNHLY and CDR2 FYNNEI come from the germline V gene. The V end was cut by 4 bases, the J end by 4 bases, with 7 bases between.

The V call is TRBV10-3, the J call TRBJ2-5, with D perhaps matching TRBD1 or TRBD2 (6 bases each). Germline loops: CDR1 ENHRY, CDR2 SYGVKD. V gave up 2 bases and J gave up 2 bases, with 12 bases separating them. This CDR3 has 15 amino acids. The CDR3 region has the DNA TGTGCCATCAGTGAGGGGGCGGGGACACAAGAGACCCAGTACTTC. Its protein product is CAISEGAGTQETQYF.

As for this clone: One junction end disagrees with the germline gene, perhaps due to a read error. Other DNA sequences in the sample encode the same CDR3. The chain joins TRBV5-4 to TRBJ1-1; D gene unclear. The germline CDR1 and CDR2 sequences are SGHNT and YYREEE (reference sequence). CDR3 length: 16 amino acids. CDR3 sequence reads: CASSQEDLPGNTEAFF. For the CDR3, the DNA is TGCGCCAGCAGCCAAGAAGATTTGCCGGGGAACACTGAAGCTTTCTTT.

This chain joins TRBV6-5 and TRBJ1-6, with D uncertain. There are 15 residues in the CDR3. Germline V CDR1 and CDR2: MNHEY, SVGAGI. V was pared by 0 bases and J by 10 bases, with 13 bases between. The CDR3 nucleotides read TGTGCCAGCAGTTACTCGTTCCAGGAAGGGTCACCCCTCCACTTT. Protein: CASSYSFQEGSPLHF.

J is TRBJ2-3 and V is TRBV11-2, with a weak D call TRBD1 (5 bases). Trimming took 2 bases from V and 3 from J, leaving 12 bases between them. The CDR3 consists of 15 residues. Germline loops: CDR1 SGHAT, CDR2 FQNNGV. Written as DNA, the CDR3 is TGTGCCAGCAGCTTAAATGCAGCAGGGACAGATACGCAGTATTTT. Protein sequence: CASSLNAAGTDTQYF.

V and J are TRBV5-1 and TRBJ2-6; D is unresolved. The CDR3 runs to 17 residues. Germline V gene data show CDR1 as SGHRS and CDR2 as YFSETQ. With 7 bases removed from V and 5 bases from J, the gap between germline ends came to 22 bases. This CDR3 reads CASRSLGSQSRANVLTF. CDR3 coding DNA: TGCGCCAGCCGTTCTCTAGGTTCACAAAGTCGGGCCAACGTCCTGACTTTC.

This chain uses TRBV5-1 with TRBJ2-5; 11 nucleotides match TRBD2. The V gene's germline CDR1 is SGHRS and CDR2 YFSETQ. V dropped 3 bases and J dropped 2; count of bases not matched to a gene: 9. The length of the CDR3 is 17 residues. The CDR3 nucleotides are TGCGCCAGCAGCTGGCCCACTAGCGGGGGCCCTCAAGAGACCCAGTACTTC. Encoded protein: CASSWPTSGGPQETQYF.

The chain combines TRBV4-1 with TRBJ1-4; tentative D call: TRBD1 (6 bases). The CDR3 is 17 amino acids. Germline V CDR1 and CDR2: MGHRA, YSYEKL. V was cut by 5 bases and J by 3 bases, with 19 bases left in between. CDR3 nucleotides: TGCGCCAGCAGCTACAGGGCAGGGTCGCGTCCTAATGAAAAACTGTTTTTT. Protein: CASSYRAGSRPNEKLFF.

The rearrangement joins TRBV4-3 to TRBJ2-7, with 8 nucleotides matching TRBD1. The CDR3 covers 14 residues. Germline CDR1 LGHNA, CDR2 YSLEER. The V gene end was trimmed by 1 base and the J gene end by 2 bases; junction bases not matched to a gene: 1. The DNA of the CDR3 is TGCGCCAGCAGCCAAGGGACAGGGCCCTACGAGCAGTACTTC. This gives the protein CASSQGTGPYEQYF.

The chain recombines TRBV5-1 with TRBJ2-7; D unresolved. The CDR3 length is 14 residues. Germline CDR1 SGHRS, CDR2 YFSETQ. V gave up 0 bases and J gave up 5 bases, with 12 bases separating them. CDR3 in amino acids: CASSLDPYLDEQYF. CDR3 sequence (DNA): TGCGCCAGCAGCTTGGATCCTTACTTGGACGAGCAGTACTTC.

This rearrangement joins TRBV19 to TRBJ1-1; the D is unclear. The CDR3 length is 13 residues. Per germline, CDR1 LNHDA and CDR2 SQIVND (reference sequence). V lost 10 bases, J lost 1 base, and 13 bases lay in between. The CDR3 region has the DNA TGTGCCACCCGGGATTTTTCGAACACTGAAGCTTTCTTT. This translates into CATRDFSNTEAFF.

Concerning this clone: The CDR3 does not end in the conserved phenylalanine or tryptophan, so this is likely a read error. The DNA is omitted, as the CDR3 cannot be located on it reliably, and the CDR3 follows TCRdb's listing. J is TRBJ1-2 and V is TRBV16. Germline loops: CDR1 KGHSY, CDR2 FQNENV. The CDR3 length equals 15 residues, ends included. The CDR3 region is CASSLHTALERPMAT.